The present entry profiles one TCR beta chain with its context. The primer mix had 60 Vbeta and 13 Jbeta primers. Assay used: immunoSEQ multiplex PCR; TCRdb lists only in-frame clones, some missing. Recorded for this sample: some 120,000 clones. These data belong to a study of cytomegalovirus exposure and HLA in healthy donors. The J segment lost 1 base and the V segment lost 4 bases, leaving 7 bases of the junction unmatched. Germline V gene sequence: CDR1 MNHEY, CDR2 SMNVEV (reference sequence). The CDR3 sequence is 16 residues long. The gene calls are TRBV27 and TRBJ2-3, with 8 bases fitting TRBD2. Material: PBMCs. The TCR originated in a man aged 25 to 40 in good health and CMV-seronegative. CDR3 region: CASSYGAGERTDTQYF. The CDR3 nucleotides read TGTGCCAGCAGTTACGGAGCGGGGGAGCGCACAGATACGCAGTATTTT.